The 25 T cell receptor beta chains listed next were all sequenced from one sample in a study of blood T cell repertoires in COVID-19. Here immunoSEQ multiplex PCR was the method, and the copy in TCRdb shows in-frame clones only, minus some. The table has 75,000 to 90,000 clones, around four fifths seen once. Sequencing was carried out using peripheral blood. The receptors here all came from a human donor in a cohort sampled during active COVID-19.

The CDR3 protein is CASSFTTGATEAFF. The CDR3 DNA follows: TGTGCCAGCAGCTTCACGACAGGGGCCACTGAAGCTTTCTTT. This chain links TRBV9 with TRBJ1-1; 8 bases line up with TRBD1. Germline CDR1 reads SGDLS; CDR2 reads YYNGEE. The CDR3 has 14 amino acids. The junction had 6 bases not matched to a gene; V was cut back by 4 bases and J by 4 bases.

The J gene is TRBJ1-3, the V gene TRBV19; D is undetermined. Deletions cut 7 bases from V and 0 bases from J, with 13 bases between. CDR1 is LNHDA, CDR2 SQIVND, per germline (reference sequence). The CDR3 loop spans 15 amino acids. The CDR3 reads CASKVSQASGNTIYF. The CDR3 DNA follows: TGTGCCAGTAAGGTCAGCCAGGCCTCTGGAAACACCATATATTTT.

The CDR3 loop reads CAISPDRDSTDTQYF. The CDR3 DNA is TGTGCCATCAGTCCCGACAGGGATAGCACAGATACGCAGTATTTT. V usage is TRBV10-3 and J usage is TRBJ2-3; 7 bases match TRBD1. J gave up 0 bases and V 5 bases, and 5 bases lay outside the gene matches. The CDR3 runs 15 residues. From germline, CDR1 is ENHRY and CDR2 SYGVKD.

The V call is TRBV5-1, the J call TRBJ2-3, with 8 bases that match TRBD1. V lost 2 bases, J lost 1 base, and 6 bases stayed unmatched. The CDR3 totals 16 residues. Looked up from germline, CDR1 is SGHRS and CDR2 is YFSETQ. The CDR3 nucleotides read TGCGCCAGCAGCTTTTTTGGACAGGGACGCACAGATACGCAGTATTTT. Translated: CASSFFGQGRTDTQYF.

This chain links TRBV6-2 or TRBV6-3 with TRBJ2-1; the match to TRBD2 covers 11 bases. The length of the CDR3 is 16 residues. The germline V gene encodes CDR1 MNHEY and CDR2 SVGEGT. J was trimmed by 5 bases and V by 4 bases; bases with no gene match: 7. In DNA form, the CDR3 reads TGTGCCAGCAGTTCACTAGCGGGAGAGACTAACAATGAGCAGTTCTTC. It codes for CASSSLAGETNNEQFF.

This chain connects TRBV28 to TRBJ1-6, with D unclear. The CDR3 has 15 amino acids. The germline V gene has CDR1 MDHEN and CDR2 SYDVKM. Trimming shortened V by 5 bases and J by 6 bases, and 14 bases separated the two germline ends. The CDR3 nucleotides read TGTGCCAGCAGTACCACGAGGCGGTTTAATTCACCCCTCCACTTT. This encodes CASSTTRRFNSPLHF. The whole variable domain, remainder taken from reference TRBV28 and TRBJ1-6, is DVKVTQSSRYLVKRTGEKVFLECVQDMDHENMFWYRQDPGLGLRLIYFSYDVKMKEKGDIPEGYSVSREKKERFSLILESASTNQTSMYLCASSTTRRFNSPLHFGNGTRLTVT.

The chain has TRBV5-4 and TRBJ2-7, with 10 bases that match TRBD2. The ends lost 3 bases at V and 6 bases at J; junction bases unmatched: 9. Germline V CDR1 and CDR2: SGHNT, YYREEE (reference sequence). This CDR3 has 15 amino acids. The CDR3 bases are TGTGCCAGCAGCTCAGCTAGCGGGAGTGTTCGCGAGCAGTACTTC. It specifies CASSSASGSVREQYF.

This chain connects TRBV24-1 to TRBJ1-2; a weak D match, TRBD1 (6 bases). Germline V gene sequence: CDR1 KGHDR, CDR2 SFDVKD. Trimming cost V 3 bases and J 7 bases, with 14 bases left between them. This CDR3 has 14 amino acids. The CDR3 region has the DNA TGTGCCACCAGTGATCCGACAGGTACCGGTGGCTACACCTTC. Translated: CATSDPTGTGGYTF.

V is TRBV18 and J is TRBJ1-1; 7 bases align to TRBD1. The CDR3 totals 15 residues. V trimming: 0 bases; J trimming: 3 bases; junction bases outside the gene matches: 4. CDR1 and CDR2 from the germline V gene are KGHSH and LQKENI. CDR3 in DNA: TGTGCCAGCTCACCACCAGGGGGCGCGGACACTGAAGCTTTCTTT. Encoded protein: CASSPPGGADTEAFF.

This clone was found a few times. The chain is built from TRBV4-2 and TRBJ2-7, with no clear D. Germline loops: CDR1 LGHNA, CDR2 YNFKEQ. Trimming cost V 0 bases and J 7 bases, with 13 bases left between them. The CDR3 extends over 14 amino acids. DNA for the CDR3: TGTGCCAGCAGCCAAGATTTCCAGGTTGGGGAGCAGTACTTC. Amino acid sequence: CASSQDFQVGEQYF.

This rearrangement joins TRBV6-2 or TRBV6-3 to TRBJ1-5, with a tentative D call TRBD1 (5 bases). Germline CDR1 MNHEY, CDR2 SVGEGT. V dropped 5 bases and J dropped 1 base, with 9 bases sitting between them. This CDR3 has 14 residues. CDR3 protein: CASSRRQSNQPQHF. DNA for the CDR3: TGTGCCAGCAGTCGTCGACAGAGCAATCAGCCCCAGCATTTT.

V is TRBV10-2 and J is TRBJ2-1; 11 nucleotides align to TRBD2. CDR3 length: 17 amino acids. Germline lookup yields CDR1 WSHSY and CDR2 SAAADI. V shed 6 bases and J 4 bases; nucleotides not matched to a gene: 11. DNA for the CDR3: TGCGCCAGCAGCCCCTCTAGCGGGGGGCTTGTATACAATGAGCAGTTCTTC. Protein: CASSPSSGGLVYNEQFF.

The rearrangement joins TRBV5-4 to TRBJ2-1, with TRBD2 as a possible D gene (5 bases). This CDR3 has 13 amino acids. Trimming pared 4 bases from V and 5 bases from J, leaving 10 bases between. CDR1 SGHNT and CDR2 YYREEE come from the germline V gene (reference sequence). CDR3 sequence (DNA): TGTGCCAGCAGCCCGAGGCGGGACAATGAGCAGTTCTTC. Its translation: CASSPRRDNEQFF.

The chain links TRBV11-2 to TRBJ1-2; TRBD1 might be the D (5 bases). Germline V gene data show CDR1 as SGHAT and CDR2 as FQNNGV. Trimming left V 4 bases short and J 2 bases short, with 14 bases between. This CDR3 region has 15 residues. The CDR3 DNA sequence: TGTGCCAGCAGCTCTATTAGGGCAGGGAACTATGGCTACACCTTC. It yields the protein CASSSIRAGNYGYTF.

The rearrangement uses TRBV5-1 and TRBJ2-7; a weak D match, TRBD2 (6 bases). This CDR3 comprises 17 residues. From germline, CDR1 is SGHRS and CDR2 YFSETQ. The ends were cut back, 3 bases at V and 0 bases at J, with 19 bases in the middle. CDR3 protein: CASSWRDDREPSYEQYF. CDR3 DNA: TGCGCCAGCAGCTGGAGGGATGATAGGGAGCCCTCCTACGAGCAGTACTTC.

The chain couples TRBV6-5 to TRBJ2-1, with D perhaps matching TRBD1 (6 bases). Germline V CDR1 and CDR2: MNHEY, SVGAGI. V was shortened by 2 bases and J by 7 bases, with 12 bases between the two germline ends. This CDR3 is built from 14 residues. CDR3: CASSYDRTGNEQFF. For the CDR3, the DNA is TGTGCCAGCAGTTACGATAGAACAGGGAATGAGCAGTTCTTC.

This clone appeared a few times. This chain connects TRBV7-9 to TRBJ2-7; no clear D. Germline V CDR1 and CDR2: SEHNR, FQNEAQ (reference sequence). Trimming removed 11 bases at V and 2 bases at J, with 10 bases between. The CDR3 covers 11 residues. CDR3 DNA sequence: TGTGCCTCAGGCATTCCCTACGAGCAGTACTTC. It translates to CASGIPYEQYF.

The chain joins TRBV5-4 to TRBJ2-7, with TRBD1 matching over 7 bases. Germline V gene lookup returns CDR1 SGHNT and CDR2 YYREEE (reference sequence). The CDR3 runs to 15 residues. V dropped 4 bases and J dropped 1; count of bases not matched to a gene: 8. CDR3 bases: TGTGCCAGCAGCATCGGGACAGCTGAGTCCTACGAGCAGTACTTC. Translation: CASSIGTAESYEQYF.

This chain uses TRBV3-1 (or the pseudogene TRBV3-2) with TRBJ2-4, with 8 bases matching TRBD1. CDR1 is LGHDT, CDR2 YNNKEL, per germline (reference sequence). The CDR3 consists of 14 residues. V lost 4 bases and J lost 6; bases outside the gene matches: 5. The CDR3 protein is CASSPWTGRNIQYF. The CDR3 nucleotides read TGTGCCAGCAGCCCCTGGACAGGGAGAAACATTCAGTACTTC.

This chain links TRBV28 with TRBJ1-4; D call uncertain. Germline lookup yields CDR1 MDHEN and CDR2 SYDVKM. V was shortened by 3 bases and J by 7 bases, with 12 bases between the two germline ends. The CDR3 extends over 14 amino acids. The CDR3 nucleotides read TGTGCCAGCAGTTTTGGAGGGCCCCTTGAAAAACTGTTTTTT. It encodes CASSFGGPLEKLFF.

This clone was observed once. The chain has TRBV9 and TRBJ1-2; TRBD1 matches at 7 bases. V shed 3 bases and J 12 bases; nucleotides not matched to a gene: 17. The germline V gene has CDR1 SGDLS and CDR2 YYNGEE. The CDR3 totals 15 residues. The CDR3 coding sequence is TGTGCCAGCAGCGCTTATCGACAGGGCCCCAGTTGGGACACCTTC. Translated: CASSAYRQGPSWDTF.

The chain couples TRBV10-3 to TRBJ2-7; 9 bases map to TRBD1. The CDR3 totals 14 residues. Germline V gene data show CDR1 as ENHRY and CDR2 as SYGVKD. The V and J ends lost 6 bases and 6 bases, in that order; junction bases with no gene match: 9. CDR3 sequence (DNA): TGTGCCATCAGGACAGGGGGTCTAGTGGGCGAGCAGTACTTC. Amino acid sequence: CAIRTGGLVGEQYF.

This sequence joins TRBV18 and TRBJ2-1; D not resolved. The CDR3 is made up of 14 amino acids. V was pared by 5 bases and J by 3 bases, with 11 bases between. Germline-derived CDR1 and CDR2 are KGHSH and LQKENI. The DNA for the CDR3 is TGTGCCAGCTCAACCCCAGATGTCTACAATGAGCAGTTCTTC. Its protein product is CASSTPDVYNEQFF. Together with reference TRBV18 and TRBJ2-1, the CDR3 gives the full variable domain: NAGVMQNPRHLVRRRGQEARLRCSPMKGHSHVYWYRQLPEEGLKFMVYLQKENIIDESGMPKERFSAEFPKEGPSILRIQQVVRGDSAAYFCASSTPDVYNEQFFGPGTRLTVL.

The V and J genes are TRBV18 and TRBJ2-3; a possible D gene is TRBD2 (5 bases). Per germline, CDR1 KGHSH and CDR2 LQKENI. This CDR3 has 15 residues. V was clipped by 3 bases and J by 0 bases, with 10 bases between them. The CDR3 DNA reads TGTGCCAGCTCACCCGACTACCTCAGCACAGATACGCAGTATTTT. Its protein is CASSPDYLSTDTQYF.

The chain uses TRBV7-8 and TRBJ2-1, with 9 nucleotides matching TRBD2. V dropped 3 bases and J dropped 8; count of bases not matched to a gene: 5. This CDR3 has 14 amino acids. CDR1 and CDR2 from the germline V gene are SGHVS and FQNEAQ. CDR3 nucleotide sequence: TGTGCCAGCAGCTTTAGCGGGAGATTCGATGAGCAGTTCTTC. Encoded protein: CASSFSGRFDEQFF.